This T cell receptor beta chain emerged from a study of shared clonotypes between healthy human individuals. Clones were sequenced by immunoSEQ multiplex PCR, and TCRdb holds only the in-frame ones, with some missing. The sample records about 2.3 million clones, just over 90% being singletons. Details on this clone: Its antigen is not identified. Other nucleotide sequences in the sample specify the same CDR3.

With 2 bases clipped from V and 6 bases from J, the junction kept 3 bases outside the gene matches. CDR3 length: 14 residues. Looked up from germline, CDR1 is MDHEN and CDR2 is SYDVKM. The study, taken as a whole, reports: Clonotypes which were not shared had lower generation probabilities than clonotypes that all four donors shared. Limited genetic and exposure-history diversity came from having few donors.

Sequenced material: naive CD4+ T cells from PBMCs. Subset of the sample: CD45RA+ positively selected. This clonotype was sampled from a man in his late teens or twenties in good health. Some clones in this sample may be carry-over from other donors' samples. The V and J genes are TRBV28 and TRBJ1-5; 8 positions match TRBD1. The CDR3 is CASSLAGGGQPQHF. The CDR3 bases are TGTGCCAGCAGTTTAGCAGGGGGCGGTCAGCCCCAGCATTTT. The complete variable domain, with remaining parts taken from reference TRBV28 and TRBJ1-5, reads DVKVTQSSRYLVKRTGEKVFLECVQDMDHENMFWYRQDPGLGLRLIYFSYDVKMKEKGDIPEGYSVSREKKERFSLILESASTNQTSMYLCASSLAGGGQPQHFGDGTRLSIL.